This TCR beta chain is drawn from a study of immune cell composition in non-small cell lung cancer. TCRdb keeps only in-frame clones here, not all; method: immunoSEQ multiplex PCR. Seen here are around 6,500 clones, approximately 61% observed once, and the top ten hold around 10%. From germline, CDR1 is MDHEN and CDR2 SYDVKM. The CDR3 totals 16 residues. Deletions cut 4 bases from V and 2 bases from J, with 18 bases between. This clone was detected a few times. Its antigen is currently unknown. Normal lung was sampled as far from the tumour as possible, at least 3 cm. General observations from the study: Tumour TCR-beta clonality was not significantly tied to smoking pack-years. Tumour-associated clones >0.5% occurred in approximately 34% of adenocarcinomas, less than 80% of squamous.

Sequenced sample: non-adjacent lung tissue. The origin of this receptor is a human donor with non-small cell lung cancer. V usage is TRBV28 and J usage is TRBJ2-7; D unclear. The CDR3 DNA is TGTGCCAGCAGTTCACCCGTCACAGCCACGGCCTACGAGCAGTACTTC. Translation gives CASSSPVTATAYEQYF. Full variable domain (remainder filled in from reference TRBV28 and TRBJ2-7): DVKVTQSSRYLVKRTGEKVFLECVQDMDHENMFWYRQDPGLGLRLIYFSYDVKMKEKGDIPEGYSVSREKKERFSLILESASTNQTSMYLCASSSPVTATAYEQYFGPGTRLTVT.